The rows below give T cell receptor beta chains drawn from one sample of a study of regulatory T cells in long-lasting Graves disease. MiXCR was run by TCRdb on the multiplex PCR reads, yielding one entry per CDR3 protein. Altogether approximately 350,000 distinct CDR3 sequences are present, over 9.5% being singletons, with the ten largest covering approximately 20%. These sequences were also reported in another study, on T cells in Graves' hyperthyroidism and ophthalmopathy.

The sequencing used peripheral blood mononuclear cells (PBMCs), collected at new diagnosis, from a patient treated with antithyroid drugs. These receptors originate from a woman younger than 30 with Graves disease. CDR3s include the opening cysteine and the closing phenylalanine or tryptophan. Fields, in order: CDR3 DNA, CDR3 protein, V gene, J gene, clone size, D gene. A D gene is named only where the DNA matches it firmly. Rows give clone size only sometimes, using once, few, many, or a class for an expanded clone.

DNA: TGTGCCAGCAGCCATAGTTATGTTGGGTCTCTCAATGAGCAGTTCTTC
CDR3: CASSHSYVGSLNEQFF
V: TRBV6-1
J: TRBJ2-1
size: many
D: NA

DNA: TGTGCCAGCAGTTGGACACCGCGAGCTTCACCCCTCCACTTT
CDR3: CASSWTPRASPLHF
V: TRBV12-3/TRBV12-4
J: TRBJ1-6
size: many
D: NA

DNA: TGTGCCAGCTCCCCCGGGGACAGGGGCTACGAGCAGTACTTC
CDR3: CASSPGDRGYEQYF
V: TRBV28
J: TRBJ2-7
size: once
D: TRBD1

DNA: TGTGCCAGCAGTTCTGACCCCCCGAACACCGGGGAGCTGTTTTTT
CDR3: CASSSDPPNTGELFF
V: TRBV12-3/TRBV12-4
J: TRBJ2-2
size: many
D: NA

DNA: TGTGCCAGCAGTCTCGACTACCCTCAGGCTACGGATACGCAGTATTTT
CDR3: CASSLDYPQATDTQYF
V: TRBV7-2
J: TRBJ2-3
size: few
D: NA

DNA: TGTGCCAGCAGTACTAGCGGAAACTCCTACAATGAGCAGTTCTTC
CDR3: CASSTSGNSYNEQFF
V: TRBV6-2/TRBV6-3
J: TRBJ2-1
size: NA
D: TRBD2

DNA: TGTGCCAGCAGCTTAGGTATCGGATTATCGACAGTCGAAAAACTGTTTTTT
CDR3: CASSLGIGLSTVEKLFF
V: TRBV7-2
J: TRBJ1-4
size: NA
D: NA

DNA: TGTGCCAGCAGCCACAACCGGGACAGGCTATGGGAATATGGCTACACCTTC
CDR3: CASSHNRDRLWEYGYTF
V: TRBV6-1
J: TRBJ1-2
size: many
D: TRBD1

DNA: TGTGCCAGCAGCTTAGGGACTAGCGGCGCAGATACGCAGTATTTT
CDR3: CASSLGTSGADTQYF
V: TRBV7-2
J: TRBJ2-3
size: NA
D: TRBD2

DNA: TGTGCCAGCAGACAGGGGGCTGGCGGGGAGCTGTTTTTT
CDR3: CASRQGAGGELFF
V: TRBV7-9
J: TRBJ2-2
size: few
D: TRBD1

DNA: TGTGCCAGCAGCTTAGGCGGGGGGGCTCCCCGGGACTTC
CDR3: CASSLGGGAPRDF
V: TRBV7-2
J: TRBJ2-4
size: many
D: TRBD2

DNA: TGTGCCAGCAGCCCTCAGGGTTTAACAGATACGCAGTATTTT
CDR3: CASSPQGLTDTQYF
V: TRBV4-2
J: TRBJ2-3
size: NA
D: NA

DNA: TGTGCCAGCAGCTGGGCAGGTACAGGGACACAGCCCCACGAGCAGTACTTC
CDR3: CASSWAGTGTQPHEQYF
V: TRBV7-6
J: TRBJ2-7
size: many
D: NA

DNA: TGTGCCAGCAGTCCATCGGGACAGGCGTACACTGAAGCTTTCTTT
CDR3: CASSPSGQAYTEAFF
V: TRBV12-3/TRBV12-4
J: TRBJ1-1
size: many
D: TRBD1

DNA: TGTGCCAGCAGCGCCTACAGGGTGACTAATGAAAAACTGTTTTTT
CDR3: CASSAYRVTNEKLFF
V: TRBV2
J: TRBJ1-4
size: many
D: NA

DNA: TGTGCCAGCAGCCACGCTGGTGGGTTTATTCGCACAGATACGCAGTATTTT
CDR3: CASSHAGGFIRTDTQYF
V: TRBV14
J: TRBJ2-3
size: many
D: NA

DNA: TGCGCCAGCAGCCAAGTTGTCAGCACAGATACGCAGTATTTT
CDR3: CASSQVVSTDTQYF
V: TRBV4-3
J: TRBJ2-3
size: few
D: NA

DNA: TGTGCCAGCAGCCAAGATCTGATCCCCCAGCACGGTCAGCCCCAGCATTTT
CDR3: CASSQDLIPQHGQPQHF
V: TRBV3-1
J: TRBJ1-5
size: many
D: NA

DNA: TGTGCCAGCAGCTTAGCTAGCGGGGGGGCTGAAGAGCAGTTCTTC
CDR3: CASSLASGGAEEQFF
V: TRBV7-2
J: TRBJ2-1
size: many
D: TRBD2

DNA: TGTGCCAGCAGCTCTGACTACGAGCAGTACTTC
CDR3: CASSSDYEQYF
V: TRBV7-9
J: TRBJ2-7
size: many
D: NA

DNA: TGTGCCAGCAGCTTAGTAATCGGGCGGGAGACCCAGTACTTC
CDR3: CASSLVIGRETQYF
V: TRBV7-2
J: TRBJ2-5
size: many
D: NA

DNA: TGTGCCAGCAGTACGATACAGCGGGAGAACACTGAAGCTTTCTTT
CDR3: CASSTIQRENTEAFF
V: TRBV2
J: TRBJ1-1
size: many
D: NA

DNA: TGCAGTGCTAGGGATAGTACAGGGCCCAATCAGCCCCAGCATTTT
CDR3: CSARDSTGPNQPQHF
V: TRBV20-1
J: TRBJ1-5
size: few
D: NA

DNA: TGTGCCAGCATGGGATACGAGGCGCGAGGGGGCGAGCAGTACTTC
CDR3: CASMGYEARGGEQYF
V: TRBV28
J: TRBJ2-7
size: once
D: NA

DNA: TGTGCCAGCAGTTTGAGTCGGGCCCTAAGCTCCTACGAGCAGTACTTC
CDR3: CASSLSRALSSYEQYF
V: TRBV28
J: TRBJ2-7
size: many
D: NA

DNA: TGTGCCAGCAGCTTAGCCCCTAGCGGGAGGGGAAATGAGCAGTTCTTC
CDR3: CASSLAPSGRGNEQFF
V: TRBV7-9
J: TRBJ2-1
size: NA
D: TRBD2

DNA: TGTGCCAGCACCGGGACAGTTAATAATTCACCCCTCCACTTT
CDR3: CASTGTVNNSPLHF
V: TRBV6-2/TRBV6-3
J: TRBJ1-6
size: many
D: TRBD1

DNA: TGTGCCAGCGGAAACCGGGAGAATAATTCACCCCTCCACTTT
CDR3: CASGNRENNSPLHF
V: TRBV6-1
J: TRBJ1-6
size: few
D: NA